This entry lists 25 T cell receptor beta chains sequenced from one sample in a study of T-cell reconstitution after alpha-beta-depleted transplantation in children. Researchers prepared the TCRbeta library using unique molecular identifiers, the study reports. MiXCR was run by TCRdb on the PCR reads, yielding one entry per CDR3 protein. This table has hundreds of thousands of distinct CDR3 sequences, 30% to 35% appearing once. The source was PBMCs from the stem cell graft donor, collected from the stem cell graft. The receptor source for this set is a human donor who donated a stem cell graft to a child with aplastic anemia.

This clonotype was observed a handful of times. The chain links TRBV6-5 to TRBJ1-3; D gene unclear. V was clipped by 2 bases and J by 0 bases, with 8 bases between them. The CDR3 runs to 15 residues. Germline CDR1 reads MNHEY; CDR2 reads SVGAGI. The CDR3 here is CASSYGPASGNTIYF. CDR3 nucleotides: TGTGCCAGCAGTTACGGTCCAGCCTCTGGAAACACCATATATTTT.

The genes are TRBV5-1 and TRBJ2-1, with a possible D match to TRBD1 (6 bases). Per the germline V gene, CDR1 is SGHRS and CDR2 is YFSETQ. The length of the CDR3 is 14 residues. Trimming shortened V by 5 bases and J by 4 bases, and 13 bases separated the two germline ends. The DNA of the CDR3 is TGCGCCAGCAGAACCCGGACAGAGTACAATGAGCAGTTCTTC. It encodes CASRTRTEYNEQFF.

CDR3 residues: CASLAGPQETQYF. The CDR3 DNA is TGTGCCAGCCTAGCAGGGCCCCAAGAGACCCAGTACTTC. V usage is TRBV12-3 or TRBV12-4 and J usage is TRBJ2-5; D possibly uses TRBD1 or TRBD2 (5 bases each). The V and J ends lost 8 bases and 1 base respectively, with 11 bases between them. The CDR3 covers 13 residues.

The chain recombines TRBV7-9 with TRBJ2-2; the D gene is possibly TRBD1 (5 bases). The CDR3 covers 15 residues. CDR1 SEHNR and CDR2 FQNEAQ come from the germline V gene (reference sequence). Trimming stripped 1 base from V and 0 bases from J, with 6 bases between. The CDR3: CASSLVQANTGELFF. CDR3 sequence (DNA): TGTGCCAGCAGCTTAGTACAGGCGAACACCGGGGAGCTGTTTTTT.

This chain uses TRBV12-3 or TRBV12-4 with TRBJ2-2; D gene ambiguous. The length of the CDR3 is 17 residues. V shed 4 bases and J shed 0 bases, with 15 bases lying between them. The DNA of the CDR3 is TGTGCCAGCAGTTCAAAGGTCGCCGCTCCGAACACCGGGGAGCTGTTTTTT. Its protein is CASSSKVAAPNTGELFF.

The chain employs TRBV27 and TRBJ2-6, with D possibly TRBD2 on 5 matching bases. This CDR3 comprises 18 residues. Deletions cut 3 bases from V and 0 bases from J, with 15 bases between. Germline assignment: CDR1 MNHEY and CDR2 SMNVEV (reference sequence). The CDR3 coding sequence is TGTGCCAGCAGTTTTTACCCAGCGGTGGCCTCTGGGGCCAACGTCCTGACTTTC. Its translation is CASSFYPAVASGANVLTF.

The chain links TRBV11-2 to TRBJ2-7; 12 nucleotides align to TRBD1. Germline assignment: CDR1 SGHAT and CDR2 FQNNGV. Germline trimming cut 6 bases from V and 2 bases from J; bases unmatched to any gene: 2. The length of the CDR3 is 14 residues. This CDR3 reads CASSWDRGPYEQYV. The CDR3 region has the DNA TGTGCCAGCAGTTGGGACAGGGGGCCCTACGAGCAGTACGTC.

The V gene is TRBV5-5, the J gene TRBJ2-7, with D perhaps TRBD1 (5 bases). This CDR3 comprises 15 residues. Germline loops: CDR1 SGHKS, CDR2 YYEKEE (reference sequence). V was pared by 0 bases and J by 2 bases, with 12 bases between. This chain's CDR3 is CASSLGPRATYEQYV. CDR3 sequence (DNA): TGTGCCAGCAGCTTGGGTCCCAGGGCTACCTACGAGCAGTACGTC.

J is TRBJ2-3 and V is TRBV28; 13 bases map to TRBD2. With 2 bases clipped from V and 7 bases from J, the junction kept 6 bases outside the gene matches. The CDR3 has 16 residues. Germline-derived CDR1 and CDR2 are MDHEN and SYDVKM. The CDR3 spells CASSLPGLAGEYTQYF. The CDR3 nucleotides are TGTGCCAGCAGTTTACCCGGACTAGCGGGAGAGTATACGCAGTATTTT.

The table lists this clonotype with a few counts. The rearrangement links TRBV12-3 or TRBV12-4 to TRBJ1-5; a weak D match, TRBD1 (5 bases). V was shortened by 2 bases and J by 0 bases, with 11 bases between the two germline ends. The CDR3 is made up of 16 amino acids. The CDR3 is CASSLRDGYSNQPQHF. The CDR3 DNA sequence: TGTGCCAGCAGTTTAAGGGACGGATATAGCAATCAGCCCCAGCATTTT.

The genes are TRBV19 and TRBJ2-2; 7 bases match TRBD2. The CDR3 sequence is 14 residues long. Germline lookup yields CDR1 LNHDA and CDR2 SQIVND (reference sequence). V dropped 7 bases and J dropped 0; count of bases not matched to a gene: 2. The CDR3 is CASIGLANTGELFF. The DNA of the CDR3 is TGTGCCAGTATAGGACTAGCGAACACCGGGGAGCTGTTTTTT.

This clonotype turned up a few times. A junction boundary mismatches the germline segment, possibly from a read error. The rearrangement joins TRBV6-5 to TRBJ1-2, with D perhaps TRBD1 (5 bases). The CDR3 length is 11 residues. Germline CDR1 MNHEY, CDR2 SVGAGI. The CDR3 spells CATSRGYGYTF. CDR3 nucleotide sequence: TGTGCCACCAGTAGGGGTTATGGCTACACCTTC.

The chain joins TRBV6-1 to TRBJ2-7; TRBD1 matches 10 bases. CDR3 length: 16 residues. The V and J ends lost 6 bases and 6 bases, in that order; junction bases with no gene match: 14. Germline V gives CDR1 MNHNS, CDR2 SASEGT. The CDR3 bases are TGTGCCAGCAGCCTGGCGGGACAGGGGTCCTGGGGCGAGCAGTACTTC. It translates to CASSLAGQGSWGEQYF.

This clonotype was counted a few times. The V gene is TRBV7-9, the J gene TRBJ2-5; TRBD2 matches at 7 bases. V lost 7 bases and J lost 3; bases outside the gene matches: 11. The CDR3 is 15 amino acids. CDR1 SEHNR and CDR2 FQNEAQ come from the germline V gene (reference sequence). CDR3 amino acids: CASTFRGGEEETQYF. For the CDR3, the DNA is TGTGCCAGCACCTTCCGGGGAGGGGAAGAAGAGACCCAGTACTTC.

This clonotype is a singleton in its sample. The gene calls are TRBV4-2 and TRBJ1-3, with D perhaps matching TRBD1 (6 bases). The V and J ends lost 3 bases and 4 bases respectively, with 16 bases between them. Germline values: CDR1 LGHNA, CDR2 YNFKEQ. This CDR3 has 16 amino acids. CDR3 in amino acids: CASSQGGDRGGNTIYF. The CDR3 nucleotides read TGTGCCAGCAGCCAGGGGGGCGACAGAGGGGGAAACACCATATATTTT.

The V call is TRBV5-1, the J call TRBJ2-7; perhaps D is TRBD1 or TRBD2 (7 bases each). The CDR3 covers 16 residues. In germline, CDR1 is SGHRS, CDR2 YFSETQ. V gave up 4 bases and J gave up 3 bases, with 20 bases separating them. CDR3 in amino acids: CASSLIGTGEGYEQYF. The CDR3 nucleotides read TGCGCCAGCAGCCTTATCGGAACAGGGGAGGGCTACGAGCAGTACTTC.

The V gene is TRBV7-9, the J gene TRBJ1-1, with 8 bases identical to TRBD1. The V gene's germline CDR1 is SEHNR and CDR2 FQNEAQ (reference sequence). With V trimmed by 1 base and J by 11 bases, 3 bases remained unmatched. This CDR3 spans 12 amino acids. The CDR3 DNA reads TGTGCCAGCAGCTTAGAGGACAGGGTGGCTTTCTTT. Translation: CASSLEDRVAFF.

This clonotype was observed a single time. This chain links TRBV5-5 with TRBJ1-3, with D maybe TRBD1 (6 bases). Germline assignment: CDR1 SGHKS and CDR2 YYEKEE (reference sequence). V lost 2 bases and J 0 bases, leaving 15 bases between the germline ends. The CDR3 loop spans 17 amino acids. The CDR3 loop is CASSLGDGTYSGNTIYF. As DNA, the CDR3 is TGTGCCAGCAGCTTAGGAGACGGGACATACTCTGGAAACACCATATATTTT. Full variable domain (outside the CDR3, taken from reference TRBV5-5 and TRBJ1-3): DAGVTQSPTHLIKTRGQQVTLRCSPISGHKSVSWYQQVLGQGPQFIFQYYEKEERGRGNFPDRFSARQFPNYSSELNVNALLLGDSALYLCASSLGDGTYSGNTIYFGEGSWLTVV.

The chain links TRBV20-1 to TRBJ1-5; 9 bases agree with TRBD1. From germline, CDR1 is DFQATT and CDR2 SNEGSKA (reference sequence). The CDR3 has 14 residues. The ends lost 2 bases at V and 4 bases at J; junction bases unmatched: 3. CDR3 protein: CSARYRGQNQPQHF. For the CDR3, the DNA is TGCAGTGCTAGATACAGGGGGCAGAATCAGCCCCAGCATTTT.

The J gene is TRBJ2-2, the V gene TRBV12-3 or TRBV12-4, with D maybe TRBD1 (6 bases). The CDR3 extends over 13 amino acids. The V end was cut by 6 bases, the J end by 6 bases, with 11 bases between. The CDR3 loop is CASSYREAGELFF. DNA of the CDR3: TGTGCCAGCAGCTACAGGGAAGCCGGGGAGCTGTTTTTT.

The rearrangement uses TRBV7-3 and TRBJ2-1; D unresolved. This CDR3 region has 15 residues. V lost 11 bases and J 3 bases, leaving 20 bases between the germline ends. The germline V gene encodes CDR1 SGHTA and CDR2 FQGTGA. The chain's CDR3 is CAGTVVGSIYNEQFF. The CDR3, as DNA: TGTGCCGGTACGGTTGTCGGGTCGATCTACAATGAGCAGTTCTTC.

The CDR3 DNA reads as TGTGCCAGCACCTCGTCTGGGGCCAACGTCCTGACTTTC. This codes for CASTSSGANVLTF. This chain joins TRBV6-2 or TRBV6-3 and TRBJ2-6; the D is unclear. The germline V gene has CDR1 MNHEY and CDR2 SVGEGT. The CDR3 loop spans 13 amino acids. V was shortened by 7 bases and J by 1 base, with 5 bases between the two germline ends.

This chain joins TRBV9 and TRBJ1-3, with D uncertain. The CDR3 spans 16 residues. The germline CDR1 and CDR2 sequences are SGDLS and YYNGEE. Between the trimmed V and J ends, which lost 0 bases and 1 base, there was a span of 11 bases. In DNA form, the CDR3 reads TGTGCCAGCAGCGTAGACGCGGGTTTTTCTGGAAACACCATATATTTT. This translates into CASSVDAGFSGNTIYF.

The genes are TRBV12-3 or TRBV12-4 and TRBJ2-7; 7 nucleotides match TRBD2. The CDR3 has 13 residues. J lost 5 bases, V lost 5 bases, and 6 bases had no gene match. CDR3 nucleotide sequence: TGTGCCAGCAGTCACGGACTAGTCCACGAGCAGTACGTC. Translated, it gives CASSHGLVHEQYV.

This clonotype was picked up a small number of times. The J gene is TRBJ2-7, the V gene TRBV6-1; D assignment may be TRBD1 or TRBD2 (5 bases each). This CDR3 contains 16 residues. The germline V and J ends were trimmed by 6 bases and 0 bases, with 18 bases remaining between them. The V gene's germline CDR1 is MNHNS and CDR2 SASEGT. CDR3 DNA: TGTGCCAGCAGGCTACGGATGGGGGACCTCTCCTACGAGCAGTACTTC. Protein product: CASRLRMGDLSYEQYF.